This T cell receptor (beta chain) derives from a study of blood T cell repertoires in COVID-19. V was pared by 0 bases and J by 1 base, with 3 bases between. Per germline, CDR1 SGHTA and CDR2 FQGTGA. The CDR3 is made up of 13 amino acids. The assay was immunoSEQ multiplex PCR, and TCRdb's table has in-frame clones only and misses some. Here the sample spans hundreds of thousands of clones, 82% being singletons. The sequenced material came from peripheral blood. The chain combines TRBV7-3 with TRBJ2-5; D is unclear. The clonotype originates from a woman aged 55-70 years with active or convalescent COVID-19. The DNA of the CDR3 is TGTGCCAGCAGCTTAACCGTCCAAGAGACCCAGTACTTC. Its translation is CASSLTVQETQYF.